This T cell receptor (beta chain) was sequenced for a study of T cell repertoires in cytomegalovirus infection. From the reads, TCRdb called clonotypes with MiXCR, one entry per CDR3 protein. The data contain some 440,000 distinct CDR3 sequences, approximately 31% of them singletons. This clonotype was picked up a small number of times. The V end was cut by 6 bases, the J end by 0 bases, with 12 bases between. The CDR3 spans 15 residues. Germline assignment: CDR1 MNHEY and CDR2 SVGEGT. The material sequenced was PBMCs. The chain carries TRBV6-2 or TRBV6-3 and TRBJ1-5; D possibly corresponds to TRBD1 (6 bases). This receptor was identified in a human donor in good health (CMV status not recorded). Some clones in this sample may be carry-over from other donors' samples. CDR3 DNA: TGTGCCAGCAGCTCACAGGGTCATAGCAATCAGCCCCAGCATTTT. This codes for CASSSQGHSNQPQHF.